This T cell receptor beta chain was identified during a study of T cells in localized non-small cell lung cancer. The protocol was immunoSEQ multiplex PCR, while the TCRdb copy is restricted to in-frame clones and leaves out a portion. The top ten hold more than 4.5% of the sample, which has over 20,000 clones, about four fifths seen once. The CDR3 is 14 residues long. Deletions cut 6 bases from V and 0 bases from J, with 11 bases between. From germline, CDR1 is MNHEY and CDR2 SMNVEV (reference sequence). V is TRBV27 and J is TRBJ2-5; perhaps TRBD1 as D (6 bases). The material was PBMCs, obtained before any cancer treatment. The origin of this receptor is a man between 40 and 70 years old with stage II lung adenocarcinoma. Here the CDR3 reads CASRPGQYQETQYF. The CDR3 DNA follows: TGTGCCAGCAGACCAGGACAGTACCAAGAGACCCAGTACTTC.